The 28 T cell receptor beta chains presented below share a single source sample, sequenced in a study of T cells in Graves' hyperthyroidism and ophthalmopathy (dated by TCRdb to about 2019). Libraries were constructed by multiplex PCR. The listed sequencing device is Illumina HiSeq 2000. The TCR beta CDR3 regions were amplified from RNA transcripts. The TCR CDR3 was subjected to a first round of RT-PCR using the HTBI primer set and the Qiagen OneStep RT-PCR kit. TCRdb ran its own pipeline on the public reads, namely fastp trimming at Q25 and MiXCR clone calling, and kept in-frame beta chains. For every CDR3 protein sequence, its rows merge into one entry that carries the most common genes and DNA. Here the sample has over 300,000 distinct CDR3 sequences; around 15% occur a single time. The ten largest clonotypes hold 34% of the sample. Sequenced material: blood. These receptors were taken from a woman aged 40-49 years with Graves' ophthalmopathy.

Only a few counts were recorded for this clonotype. The DNA for the CDR3 is TGCAGTGCTAGTAGGACGGATTTTCTAGCCAAAAACATTCAGTACTTC. Amino acids: CSASRTDFLAKNIQYF. The V call is TRBV20-1, the J call TRBJ2-4; the D is unclear. V was shortened by 3 bases and J by 0 bases, with 15 bases between the two germline ends. In germline, CDR1 is DFQATT, CDR2 SNEGSKA (reference sequence). The CDR3 is 16 residues long.

The chain is built from TRBV9 and TRBJ2-1; 10 nucleotides align to TRBD2. This CDR3 has 16 residues. Germline loops: CDR1 SGDLS, CDR2 YYNGEE. Trimming removed 0 bases from V and 3 bases from J; junction bases left unmatched: 3. CDR3 in amino acids: CASSVEASGSYNEQFF. The CDR3 DNA reads TGTGCCAGCAGCGTAGAGGCTAGCGGGAGCTACAATGAGCAGTTCTTC.

Only a few counts were recorded for this clonotype. The chain is built from TRBV20-1 and TRBJ1-5, with 9 bases identical to TRBD1. Per the germline V gene, CDR1 is DFQATT and CDR2 is SNEGSKA (reference sequence). This CDR3 comprises 15 residues. V dropped 1 base and J dropped 1; count of bases not matched to a gene: 2. In DNA form, the CDR3 reads TGCAGTGCTAGAGCTGGGACAGGGAGCAATCAGCCCCAGCATTTT. This sequence encodes CSARAGTGSNQPQHF.

This clonotype was seen repeatedly, ten times or more. V usage is TRBV30 and J usage is TRBJ1-3; no definite D call. CDR1 is GTSNPN, CDR2 SVGIG, per germline (reference sequence). With 1 base removed from V and 2 bases from J, the gap between germline ends came to 6 bases. The CDR3 sequence is 13 residues long. Written as DNA, the CDR3 is TGTGCCTGGAGTGGCGGGGCTGGAAACACCATATATTTT. As protein: CAWSGGAGNTIYF.

The chain recombines TRBV11-2 with TRBJ2-7, with TRBD2 identical over 14 bases. Germline assignment: CDR1 SGHAT and CDR2 FQNNGV. The CDR3 totals 21 residues. Trimming took 5 bases from V and 1 from J; bases not matched to a gene: 19. For the CDR3, the DNA is TGTGCCAGCAGCCCTCGGAGTGTGCGGACTAGCGGGAGGTTTAGGTCCTACGAGCAGTACTTC. Encoded protein: CASSPRSVRTSGRFRSYEQYF.

This clonotype has a count of ten or more. This chain connects TRBV11-2 to TRBJ2-7, with TRBD2 matching 9 bases. V lost 3 bases and J lost 3; bases outside the gene matches: 6. The length of the CDR3 is 15 residues. CDR1 and CDR2 (germline): SGHAT, FQNNGV. The DNA for the CDR3 is TGTGCCAGCAGCTTGTCTAGCGGGAAAATCTACGAGCAGTACTTC. Its translation is CASSLSSGKIYEQYF. The variable domain in full, with the rest retrieved from reference TRBV11-2 and TRBJ2-7, is EAGVAQSPRYKIIEKRQSVAFWCNPISGHATLYWYQQILGQGPKLLIQFQNNGVVDDSQLPKDRFSAERLKGVDSTLKIQPAKLEDSAVYLCASSLSSGKIYEQYFGPGTRLTVT.

Worth noting for this clonotype: This could be a read error, since a much larger clone is one nucleotide away. The chain is built from TRBV2 and TRBJ2-2, with D tentatively TRBD1 or TRBD2 (5 bases each). The V end was cut by 4 bases, the J end by 5 bases, with 14 bases between. The CDR3 contains 15 residues. Germline CDR1 SNHLY, CDR2 FYNNEI. The CDR3 sequence: CASSGEGIKTGELFF. The CDR3 region has the DNA TGTGCCAGCAGTGGAGAGGGGATAAAGACCGGGGAGCTGTTTTTT.

The CDR3 bases are TGTGCCAGCAGTTACCGACGCGTACGGGGGGCTGAAGCTTTCTTT. Residues: CASSYRRVRGAEAFF. The chain uses TRBV6-9 and TRBJ1-1; D perhaps matches TRBD1 (5 bases). Germline V gene data show CDR1 as MNHGY and CDR2 as SVAAGI. This CDR3 is built from 15 residues. Trimming shortened V by 3 bases and J by 6 bases, and 17 bases separated the two germline ends.

This clonotype was counted only a few times. The gene calls are TRBV5-6 and TRBJ1-2; possibly TRBD1 for D (5 bases). V shed 0 bases and J shed 0 bases, with 21 bases lying between them. The CDR3 spans 19 residues. Germline CDR1 is SGHDT and CDR2 is YYEEEE. CDR3 region: CASSLVSFGQGEANYGYTF. DNA for the CDR3: TGTGCCAGCAGCTTGGTCTCTTTCGGGCAGGGCGAAGCTAACTATGGCTACACCTTC.

This clonotype was observed a few times. J is TRBJ1-1 and V is TRBV19; D not resolved. Germline CDR1 and CDR2: LNHDA and SQIVND (reference sequence). This CDR3 has 13 residues. Trimming took off 2 bases at V and 8 bases at J, with 12 bases between the two ends. The CDR3: CASSIIPGGEAFF. The CDR3 DNA is TGTGCCAGTAGTATAATCCCTGGAGGCGAAGCTTTCTTT. Variable domain in full (rest from reference TRBV19 and TRBJ1-1): DGGITQSPKYLFRKEGQNVTLSCEQNLNHDAMYWYRQDPGQGLRLIYYSQIVNDFQKGDIAEGYSVSREKKESFPLTVTSAQKNPTAFYLCASSIIPGGEAFFGQGTRLTVV.

The CDR3 sequence: CASSVATAGGGTQYF. The CDR3 region has the DNA TGTGCCAGCAGCGTAGCTACTGCGGGAGGGGGTACGCAGTATTTT. The chain employs TRBV9 and TRBJ2-3, with TRBD2 matching 9 bases. CDR3 length: 15 residues. In germline, CDR1 is SGDLS, CDR2 YYNGEE. After removal of 0 bases from V and 8 bases from J, the junction contained 7 bases not matched to a gene.

In this sample, this clonotype turned up many times. The chain carries TRBV2 and TRBJ1-3, with D unclear. Trimming took off 11 bases at V and 0 bases at J, with 11 bases between the two ends. Germline assignment: CDR1 SNHLY and CDR2 FYNNEI. The CDR3 is 13 amino acids. CDR3 loop: CARKTTSGNTIYF. The DNA of the CDR3 is TGTGCCCGCAAAACGACCTCTGGAAACACCATATATTTT.

This clonotype was observed a few times. The genes are TRBV19 and TRBJ2-2; TRBD1 might be the D (6 bases). From germline, CDR1 is LNHDA and CDR2 SQIVND (reference sequence). Between the trimmed V and J ends, which lost 0 bases and 3 bases, there was a span of 11 bases. This CDR3 spans 16 amino acids. The CDR3 protein is CASSIDPPGDTGELFF. The CDR3 DNA sequence: TGTGCCAGTAGTATAGATCCCCCAGGGGACACCGGGGAGCTGTTTTTT.

This clonotype was seen repeatedly, ten times or more. This chain links TRBV11-3 with TRBJ1-1, with D uncertain. Per germline, CDR1 SGHNT and CDR2 YENEEA. The CDR3 consists of 13 residues. The V end lost 0 bases, the J end lost 0 bases, and 2 bases lay between the germline ends. Here the CDR3 reads CASSLEMNTEAFF. The CDR3 DNA is TGTGCCAGCAGCTTAGAGATGAACACTGAAGCTTTCTTT.

In this sample, this clonotype turned up many times. The chain carries TRBV6-1 and TRBJ2-1; either TRBD1 or TRBD2 may supply D (5 bases each). Deletions cut 6 bases from V and 8 bases from J, with 11 bases between. Germline V gene lookup returns CDR1 MNHNS and CDR2 SASEGT. The CDR3 spans 12 residues. This CDR3 is CASRGVGDEQFF. The CDR3 DNA sequence: TGTGCCAGCAGGGGGGTAGGGGATGAGCAGTTCTTC.

There are a few counts of this clonotype. V is TRBV6-5 and J is TRBJ2-7; TRBD2 might be the D (5 bases). V gave up 2 bases and J gave up 0 bases, with 14 bases separating them. CDR3 length: 16 amino acids. Germline values: CDR1 MNHEY, CDR2 SVGAGI. The CDR3 region is CASSYRRVSVSYEQYF. The CDR3 bases are TGTGCCAGCAGTTACAGGCGGGTCTCAGTCTCCTACGAGCAGTACTTC.

This clonotype was seen repeatedly, ten times or more. The V gene is TRBV6-1, the J gene TRBJ2-7; no definite D call. The length of the CDR3 is 15 residues. The germline gives CDR1 MNHNS, CDR2 SASEGT. V shed 0 bases and J shed 0 bases, with 9 bases lying between them. The CDR3 sequence: CASSEATSNSYEQYF. CDR3 nucleotide sequence: TGTGCCAGCAGTGAAGCAACGAGTAACTCCTACGAGCAGTACTTC.

This clonotype has ten or more counts. The chain has TRBV20-1 and TRBJ2-7; weak D call: TRBD1 (6 bases). The ends were cut back, 1 base at V and 2 bases at J, with 12 bases in the middle. This CDR3 region has 14 residues. Germline V gene sequence: CDR1 DFQATT, CDR2 SNEGSKA (reference sequence). For the CDR3, the DNA is TGCAGTGCTAGAGTTGCGAACAGGGCCTACGAGCAGTACTTC. Translation: CSARVANRAYEQYF.

This clonotype has at least ten counts. The genes are TRBV12-3 or TRBV12-4 and TRBJ2-1, with 13 bases identical to TRBD2. CDR3 size: 15 residues. J gave up 8 bases and V 6 bases, and 7 bases lay outside the gene matches. Written as DNA, the CDR3 is TGTGCCAGCAGAGAGGGACTAGCGGGAAGATATGAGCAGTTCTTC. Its protein is CASREGLAGRYEQFF.

This clonotype was seen a few times. The chain combines TRBV20-1 with TRBJ1-4, with D uncertain. CDR1 DFQATT and CDR2 SNEGSKA come from the germline V gene (reference sequence). The CDR3 length is 17 residues. Trimming removed 0 bases from V and 0 bases from J, with 14 bases in between. The CDR3 bases are TGCAGTGCTAGAGACCCCAGAGCTCCTGCAACTAATGAAAAACTGTTTTTT. This translates into CSARDPRAPATNEKLFF.

This clonotype was seen repeatedly, ten times or more. This chain joins TRBV7-9 and TRBJ2-1; D is uncertain. Trimming cost V 1 base and J 2 bases, with 6 bases left between them. Germline V gives CDR1 SEHNR, CDR2 FQNEAQ (reference sequence). The CDR3 is 14 residues long. The chain's CDR3 is CASSLGQTYNEQFF. In DNA form, the CDR3 reads TGTGCCAGCAGCTTAGGGCAGACCTACAATGAGCAGTTCTTC.

J is TRBJ2-4 and V is TRBV7-9, with 9 bases aligning to TRBD1. The CDR3 is 16 amino acids. The germline V gene has CDR1 SEHNR and CDR2 FQNEAQ (reference sequence). Trimming at V came to 6 bases and at J to 1 base, leaving 7 bases not matched to a gene. This CDR3 is CASSGWDRVAKNIQYF. In DNA form, the CDR3 reads TGTGCCAGCAGTGGGTGGGACAGGGTCGCCAAAAACATTCAGTACTTC. The variable domain in full, with the rest retrieved from reference TRBV7-9 and TRBJ2-4, is DTGVSQNPRHKITKRGQNVTFRCDPISEHNRLYWYRQTLGQGPEFLTYFQNEAQLEKSRLLSDRFSAERPKGSFSTLEIQRTEQGDSAMYLCASSGWDRVAKNIQYFGAGTRLSVL.

This clonotype was picked up many times. V is TRBV7-9 and J is TRBJ2-1; 10 bases agree with TRBD2. CDR3 length: 15 amino acids. Per germline, CDR1 SEHNR and CDR2 FQNEAQ (reference sequence). V lost 4 bases and J lost 4; bases outside the gene matches: 4. The CDR3 region is CASSSGLAEYNEQFF. DNA for the CDR3: TGTGCCAGCAGCTCTGGACTAGCGGAGTACAATGAGCAGTTCTTC. Combining the CDR3 with reference TRBV7-9 and TRBJ2-1 gives the whole variable domain DTGVSQNPRHKITKRGQNVTFRCDPISEHNRLYWYRQTLGQGPEFLTYFQNEAQLEKSRLLSDRFSAERPKGSFSTLEIQRTEQGDSAMYLCASSSGLAEYNEQFFGPGTRLTVL.

This clonotype came up many times. The chain employs TRBV12-3 or TRBV12-4 and TRBJ1-3; TRBD1 aligns across 7 bases. The CDR3 has 18 amino acids. V shed 3 bases and J 4 bases; nucleotides not matched to a gene: 15. CDR3 region: CASSFRRGGAFLGNTIYF. The CDR3 DNA is TGTGCCAGCAGTTTCCGAAGAGGGGGCGCGTTCTTGGGAAACACCATATATTTT.

The chain is built from TRBV11-2 and TRBJ2-1; a possible D gene is TRBD1 (6 bases). Looked up from germline, CDR1 is SGHAT and CDR2 is FQNNGV. V was shortened by 5 bases and J by 9 bases, with 14 bases between the two germline ends. The CDR3 sequence is 13 residues long. The CDR3 DNA sequence: TGTGCCAGCAGCACAACAGGGCAGAGTGAGCAGTTCTTC. Its protein product is CASSTTGQSEQFF.

This clonotype was seen ten or more times. This chain uses TRBV29-1 with TRBJ1-1; D might be TRBD1 (5 bases). CDR1 SQVTM and CDR2 ANQGSEA come from the germline V gene. This CDR3 spans 14 amino acids. V gave up 1 base and J gave up 2 bases, with 11 bases separating them. CDR3 nucleotide sequence: TGCAGCGTTGAAGGGGGCCGGGGAAACACTGAAGCTTTCTTT. Translation gives CSVEGGRGNTEAFF.

This clonotype was counted once. This may come from a read error, since a much larger clone is one base off. The chain combines TRBV5-8 with TRBJ1-5, with TRBD1 matching over 8 bases. Germline loops: CDR1 SGHTS, CDR2 YDEGEE. This CDR3 has 18 amino acids. After removal of 4 bases from V and 2 bases from J, the junction contained 14 bases not matched to a gene. The CDR3 nucleotides are TGTGCCAGCAGCCCCGGGACAGGAGGAGGAAGTTGCAATCAGCCCCAGCATTTT. It is translated as CASSPGTGGGSCNQPQHF.

This clonotype was counted between two and nine times. The germline gene is not matched at one end of the junction; a read error may be the cause. The chain recombines TRBV15 with TRBJ1-2; weak D call: TRBD1 (6 bases). The length of the CDR3 is 15 residues. CDR1 and CDR2 (germline): LNHNV, YYDKDF (reference sequence). CDR3 residues: CATSRAGQLNCGYTF. The DNA of the CDR3 is TGTGCCACCAGCAGAGCGGGACAACTAAACTGTGGCTACACCTTC.